Listed here are 24 T cell receptor beta chains from one sample, sequenced in a study of post-analysis software for immune sequencing data. Regarding the study as a whole: The five TRBV segments detected at higher frequency in patients than in controls included TRBV5-6, TRBV5-1 and TRBV20-1.

Libraries were made from TCR beta cDNA, and they carried unique molecular identifiers. TCRdb re-called the PCR reads with MiXCR, one entry per CDR3 protein. The sample has more than 500,000 distinct CDR3 sequences, around 31% seen once. Their target antigens are unknown. The material sequenced was blood. The receptors stem from a girl aged 2-17 years with multiple sclerosis.

The rearrangement links TRBV20-1 to TRBJ2-1; TRBD2 matches at 12 bases. CDR1 and CDR2 from the germline V gene are DFQATT and SNEGSKA (reference sequence). Trimming cost V 3 bases and J 3 bases; bases outside gene matches: 12. The CDR3 is 18 amino acids. This CDR3 reads CSARRGASGGDLYNEQFF. The CDR3 nucleotides read TGCAGTGCTAGGAGGGGTGCTAGCGGGGGGGATCTCTACAATGAGCAGTTCTTC.

J is TRBJ1-4 and V is TRBV10-3; 9 bases agree with TRBD1. Germline CDR1 and CDR2: ENHRY and SYGVKD. The CDR3 is 15 amino acids. With 2 bases clipped from V and 2 bases from J, the junction kept 0 bases outside the gene matches. The CDR3 protein is CAISEGTGTNEKLFF. CDR3 coding DNA: TGTGCCATCAGTGAGGGGACAGGGACTAATGAAAAACTGTTTTTT.

This clonotype was recorded a few times. CDR3 region: CAGHRGETQYF. DNA for the CDR3: TGTGCCGGCCACAGGGGAGAGACCCAGTACTTC. V gene TRBV21-1 combines with J gene TRBJ2-5; TRBD1 is taken as the D call from the table, unchecked against the DNA. TRBV21-1 is termed a pseudogene. This CDR3 has 11 residues.

This chain joins TRBV11-2 and TRBJ2-1; no reliable D call. The length of the CDR3 is 15 residues. Trimming took off 0 bases at V and 4 bases at J, with 10 bases between the two ends. The germline gives CDR1 SGHAT, CDR2 FQNNGV. Here the CDR3 DNA reads TGTGCCAGCAGCTTAGAGGCCGGTACTTACAATGAGCAGTTCTTC. The encoded protein is CASSLEAGTYNEQFF.

This clonotype was seen more than once but under ten times. This chain links TRBV15 with TRBJ2-3; 13 nucleotides agree with TRBD2. CDR3 length: 18 amino acids. Germline V gene data show CDR1 as LNHNV and CDR2 as YYDKDF (reference sequence). Trimming cost V 2 bases and J 7 bases; bases outside gene matches: 12. In DNA, the CDR3 is TGTGCCACCAGCAGATCCTCCGGGACTAGCGGGGAACAATATACGCAGTATTTT. Translating it yields CATSRSSGTSGEQYTQYF.

Comments on this clonotype: This clone may be a read error of a much larger clone one base away. The J gene is TRBJ2-4, the V gene TRBV7-2; TRBD2 matches 7 bases. The germline gives CDR1 SGHTA, CDR2 FQGNSA. CDR3 length: 16 amino acids. V was clipped by 5 bases and J by 3 bases; unmatched bases: 10. CDR3: CASSPTSGVVKNIQYF. The CDR3 nucleotides read TGTGCCAGCAGCCCCACGAGCGGGGTAGTCAAAAACATTCAGTACTTC.

In this sample, this clonotype turned up a few times. The chain carries TRBV29-1 and TRBJ1-3; D remains unclear. The V and J ends lost 1 base and 3 bases respectively, with 4 bases between them. The CDR3 runs to 12 residues. Germline CDR1 reads SQVTM; CDR2 reads ANQGSEA. CDR3 in amino acids: CSVEAIGNTIYF. The CDR3 DNA reads TGCAGCGTTGAAGCCATTGGAAACACCATATATTTT.

The chain is built from TRBV20-1 and TRBJ1-2; a possible D gene is TRBD1 (5 bases). Trimming cost V 5 bases and J 3 bases, with 16 bases left between them. Germline-derived CDR1 and CDR2 are DFQATT and SNEGSKA (reference sequence). The CDR3 covers 14 residues. CDR3 in amino acids: CSAGWREGHYGYTF. The CDR3 DNA follows: TGCAGTGCTGGATGGCGCGAGGGGCACTATGGCTACACCTTC.

This rearrangement joins TRBV6-2 or TRBV6-3 to TRBJ2-1; D gene ambiguous. The CDR3 is 13 residues long. Deletions cut 0 bases from V and 8 bases from J, with 8 bases between. Germline V gene sequence: CDR1 MNHEY, CDR2 SVGEGT. The CDR3 coding sequence is TGTGCCAGCAGTTACTCGGGTAATGATGAGCAGTTCTTC. Translated, it gives CASSYSGNDEQFF.

This clonotype was seen at least ten times. The V gene is TRBV5-6, the J gene TRBJ2-1; 10 bases align to TRBD1. The CDR3 totals 15 residues. Germline V CDR1 and CDR2: SGHDT, YYEEEE. The ends lost 0 bases at V and 8 bases at J; junction bases unmatched: 5. The CDR3 sequence is CASSLGQGAADEQFF. The CDR3 DNA follows: TGTGCCAGCAGCTTGGGACAGGGGGCTGCGGATGAGCAGTTCTTC.

This chain connects TRBV2 to TRBJ2-3, with D perhaps being TRBD1 or TRBD2 (5 bases each). The CDR3 loop spans 14 amino acids. V was shortened by 4 bases and J by 4 bases, with 12 bases between the two germline ends. Germline V gene lookup returns CDR1 SNHLY and CDR2 FYNNEI. The CDR3 bases are TGTGCCAGCAGTGTTGGGGGTAGGTCAGATACGCAGTATTTT. Its translation: CASSVGGRSDTQYF.

This clonotype occurred a few times. The J gene is TRBJ2-7, the V gene TRBV20-1; TRBD2 might be the D (5 bases). Germline assignment: CDR1 DFQATT and CDR2 SNEGSKA (reference sequence). The CDR3 is 13 residues long. Trimming shortened V by 2 bases and J by 6 bases, and 14 bases separated the two germline ends. The CDR3 here is CSARYEGRIEQYF. The CDR3 DNA sequence: TGCAGTGCTAGATATGAGGGAAGGATCGAGCAGTACTTC.

The chain recombines TRBV5-6 with TRBJ1-1; D is possibly TRBD1 (5 bases). Trimming stripped 4 bases from V and 3 bases from J, with 16 bases between. Looked up from germline, CDR1 is SGHDT and CDR2 is YYEEEE. The CDR3 has 15 residues. CDR3 sequence reads: CASSPGLERDTEAFF. The CDR3 DNA reads as TGTGCCAGCAGCCCAGGGTTGGAGAGGGACACTGAAGCTTTCTTT.

The V call is TRBV14, the J call TRBJ2-1; weak D call: TRBD2 (5 bases). Between the trimmed V and J ends, which lost 1 base and 12 bases, there was a span of 13 bases. Per the germline V gene, CDR1 is SGHDN and CDR2 is FVKESK. The CDR3 runs to 13 residues. CDR3 DNA: TGTGCCAGCAGCCAAGCGTTGGGTGGAGGGCAGTTCTTC. It specifies CASSQALGGGQFF. The full variable domain, its missing parts supplied by reference TRBV14 and TRBJ2-1, is EAGVTQFPSHSVIEKGQTVTLRCDPISGHDNLYWYRRVMGKEIKFLLHFVKESKQDESGMPNNRFLAERTGGTYSTLKVQPAELEDSGVYFCASSQALGGGQFFGPGTRLTVL.

This clonotype has just a few counts. This chain connects TRBV7-8 to TRBJ2-7; D possibly uses TRBD1 or TRBD2 (5 bases each). From germline, CDR1 is SGHVS and CDR2 FQNEAQ. CDR3 size: 15 residues. The ends were cut back, 0 bases at V and 2 bases at J, with 11 bases in the middle. In DNA, the CDR3 is TGTGCCAGCAGCTTAGCGTGGGGGTCCCCCTACGAGCAGTACTTC. It specifies CASSLAWGSPYEQYF.

Concerning this clonotype itself: The junction does not match germline at one end; this may be a read error. The rearrangement links TRBV7-8 to TRBJ1-5; 8 bases match TRBD1. Germline CDR1 and CDR2: SGHVS and FQNEAQ. The CDR3 covers 18 residues. Here the CDR3 DNA reads TGTGCCGGCAGCTTACTGCCAGGGGGCGGGGGTAGTGATCAGCCCCAGCATTTT. Translation gives CAGSLLPGGGGSDQPQHF.

This chain joins TRBV20-1 and TRBJ2-1; 7 positions agree with TRBD2. This CDR3 spans 12 amino acids. The trim removed 6 bases at V and 9 bases at J, leaving 8 bases unmatched. Germline V CDR1 and CDR2: DFQATT, SNEGSKA (reference sequence). The CDR3 coding sequence is TGCAGTGCACCTCCGGGACTAACTGAGCAGTTCTTC. It yields the protein CSAPPGLTEQFF.

This clonotype was counted at least ten times. J is TRBJ1-2 and V is TRBV25-1, with 8 positions matching TRBD1. The CDR3 sequence is 13 residues long. With 4 bases clipped from V and 4 bases from J, the junction kept 2 bases outside the gene matches. The germline CDR1 and CDR2 sequences are MGHDK and SYGVNS. The CDR3 protein is CASSGGTGYGYTF. For the CDR3, the DNA is TGTGCCAGCAGTGGAGGGACAGGCTATGGCTACACCTTC.

The chain combines TRBV7-3 with TRBJ2-6; D perhaps matches TRBD2 (6 bases). The CDR3 runs 15 residues. Per the germline V gene, CDR1 is SGHTA and CDR2 is FQGTGA. The V and J ends lost 5 bases and 2 bases respectively, with 10 bases between them. CDR3 DNA: TGTGCCAGCAGCCCGGAGGGAACTGGGGCCAACGTCCTGACTTTC. Its translation: CASSPEGTGANVLTF.

This clonotype was counted a single time. V and J are TRBV3-1 and TRBJ2-2; no firm D call. Germline CDR1 is LGHDT and CDR2 is YNNKEL (reference sequence). V was trimmed by 0 bases and J by 8 bases, leaving 7 bases between them. The CDR3 contains 13 residues. CDR3 sequence: CASSQDSVGELFF. The CDR3 DNA is TGTGCCAGCAGCCAAGATTCCGTGGGGGAGCTGTTTTTT.

The rearrangement uses TRBV5-1 and TRBJ2-5, with D tentatively TRBD2 (6 bases). Germline values: CDR1 SGHRS, CDR2 YFSETQ. Trimming cost V 4 bases and J 3 bases, with 22 bases left between them. The CDR3 consists of 17 residues. DNA of the CDR3: TGCGCCAGCAGCGCCGCTGTGGCGGGGACCGAAGAAGAGACCCAGTACTTC. Translating gives CASSAAVAGTEEETQYF. Combining the CDR3 with reference TRBV5-1 and TRBJ2-5 gives the whole variable domain KAGVTQTPRYLIKTRGQQVTLSCSPISGHRSVSWYQQTPGQGLQFLFEYFSETQRNKGNFPGRFSGRQFSNSRSEMNVSTLELGDSALYLCASSAAVAGTEEETQYFGPGTRLLVL.

This clonotype appeared a few times. The rearrangement joins TRBV25-1 to TRBJ1-5; D is unclear. CDR1 is MGHDK, CDR2 SYGVNS, per germline. V lost 1 base and J 4 bases, leaving 8 bases between the germline ends. This CDR3 has 14 residues. CDR3 amino acids: CASSELSENQPQHF. Here the CDR3 DNA reads TGTGCCAGCAGTGAATTGTCAGAGAATCAGCCCCAGCATTTT.

This chain uses TRBV27 with TRBJ2-3; D gene uncertain. Germline CDR1 and CDR2: MNHEY and SMNVEV (reference sequence). The V end was cut by 5 bases, the J end by 7 bases, with 13 bases between. The CDR3 is 13 amino acids. CDR3 sequence: CASSTIGGNTQYF. The CDR3 DNA is TGTGCCAGCAGTACAATAGGTGGGAATACGCAGTATTTT.

The CDR3 bases are TGTGCCAGCAGCCTCCGCTCGGGGCGGACCTACAATGAGCAGTTCTTC. This encodes CASSLRSGRTYNEQFF. This sequence joins TRBV3-1 and TRBJ2-1; possibly TRBD1 or TRBD2 for D (5 bases each). Trimming removed 4 bases from V and 2 bases from J, with 15 bases in between. The germline V gene has CDR1 LGHDT and CDR2 YNNKEL (reference sequence). The CDR3 totals 16 residues.